Listed below are T cell receptor beta chains from one sample, sequenced in a study of blood T cell repertoires in COVID-19. The repertoire was sequenced with immunoSEQ multiplex PCR; TCRdb's copy has only in-frame clones and lacks some. The sample lists roughly 90,000 clones, more than 80% occurring once. The sequenced sample was peripheral blood. The receptors were gathered from a woman aged 70-85 years with acute or convalescent COVID-19. CDR3s include the opening cysteine and the closing phenylalanine or tryptophan. A D gene is named only where the DNA matches it firmly. Clone size, where shown, is once, few, many, or a class for clones that have expanded.

D	V	J	size	DNA	CDR3
TRBD1	TRBV25-1	TRBJ2-6	NA	TGTGCCAGCAGCGCAGACAGGGGGCTTGGTGGGGCCAACGTCCTGACTTTC	CASSADRGLGGANVLTF
TRBD1	TRBV4-1	TRBJ1-2	NA	TGCGCCAGCAGCCAAGAAAGACAGGGGGCCGGTGGCTACACCTTC	CASSQERQGAGGYTF
TRBD1	TRBV24-1	TRBJ2-1	NA	TGTGCCACCAGTGATCGGGACAGGGGGGATTACAATGAGCAGTTCTTC	CATSDRDRGDYNEQFF
NA	TRBV6-2/TRBV6-3	TRBJ2-1	NA	TGTGCCAGCACCCCCCTCGGTCCCACCTACAATGAGCAGTTCTTC	CASTPLGPTYNEQFF
NA	TRBV6-1	TRBJ2-7	NA	TGTGCCAGCAGTGACAGCTACGAGCAGTACTTC	CASSDSYEQYF
NA	TRBV9	TRBJ2-1	NA	TGTGCCAGCAGCGACCGGGACAAAAACTACAATGAGCAGTTCTTC	CASSDRDKNYNEQFF
NA	TRBV2	TRBJ2-7	NA	TGTGCCAGCAGTGAAGCGCTGCGGGGATTCTCCTACGAGCAGTACTTC	CASSEALRGFSYEQYF
TRBD1	TRBV7-9	TRBJ1-6	NA	TGTGCCAGCAGCTCCACAGGGGGGAGCTCCTATAATTCACCCCTCCACTTT	CASSSTGGSSYNSPLHF
TRBD2	TRBV7-6	TRBJ2-1	once	TGTGCCAGCAGCCTCTACCCCGGACTAGCGGGAGGGCCATACAATGAGCAGTTCTTC	CASSLYPGLAGGPYNEQFF
TRBD1	TRBV9	TRBJ1-5	NA	TGTGCCAGCAGCGCGACGGGACAGGGCAATCAGCCCCAGCATTTT	CASSATGQGNQPQHF
NA	TRBV4-3	TRBJ1-4	NA	TGCGCCAGCAGCCAAGATGATGGGACTAAACTGTTTTTT	CASSQDDGTKLFF
TRBD2	TRBV18	TRBJ2-3	NA	TGTGCCAGCTCACCATCTGTGACTAGCGGGGAGATCACAGATACGCAGTATTTT	CASSPSVTSGEITDTQYF
TRBD1	TRBV30	TRBJ1-6	once	TGTGCCTGGACCGCCGGGACAGGCCTAAGCTCCTATAATTCACCCCTCCACTTT	CAWTAGTGLSSYNSPLHF
NA	TRBV9	TRBJ1-5	NA	TGTGCCAGCAGCGCGGGACTGCTCAATCAGCCCCAGCATTTT	CASSAGLLNQPQHF
NA	TRBV9	TRBJ1-1	NA	TGTGCCAGCAGCCCGGGCGGGGGTAGTTCGAACACTGAAGCTTTCTTT	CASSPGGGSSNTEAFF
TRBD2	TRBV28	TRBJ2-7	NA	TGTGCCACCTCTAGCGGGAGGGCCAACGAGCAGTACTTC	CATSSGRANEQYF
NA	TRBV6-1	TRBJ2-3	NA	TGTGCCAGCAGTAAAGATTGGGAGGCTCCCACAGATACGCAGTATTTT	CASSKDWEAPTDTQYF
NA	TRBV28	TRBJ1-5	NA	TGTGCCAGCAGTCCCCTATTGGTGAATCAGCCCCAGCATTTT	CASSPLLVNQPQHF
TRBD1	TRBV3-1/TRBV3-2	TRBJ1-5	few	TGTGCCAGCAGCCGGACAGGGAGCAATCAGCCCCAGCATTTT	CASSRTGSNQPQHF